These 5 T cell receptor beta chains share one sample of origin, sequenced in a study of CD8+CD57+ T cells in acquired aplastic anemia (dated by TCRdb to between 2017 and 2018). For sequencing, an Illumina HiSeq 2000 was employed. TCR beta VDJ combination and CDR3 sequence profiling used genomic DNA as the template. The raw public data were reprocessed by TCRdb itself: fastp quality trimming at Q25, MiXCR clonotype calling, in-frame beta chains only. Under each unique CDR3 protein, matching rows form one entry showing the most common genes and DNA. This sample comprises just over 400,000 distinct CDR3 sequences, 55% to 70% of them detected only once. The ten largest clonotypes hold 3% to 4.5% of the sample. Sequenced material: sorted CD4+, CD8+, or CD8+CD57+ T cells (not recorded which) from PBMCs. The receptors come from a human donor in good health, serving as a control.

To note about this clonotype: An end of the junction differs from the germline gene, which may be a read error. The chain links TRBV7-2 to TRBJ2-7; TRBD2 matches at 8 bases. Germline values: CDR1 SGHTA, CDR2 FQGNSA. This CDR3 spans 15 amino acids. The CDR3: CASSPPGLDHYQQYF. CDR3 in DNA: TGTGCCAGCAGCCCTCCGGGACTAGACCACTACCAGCAGTACTTC.

The V call is TRBV10-3, the J call TRBJ1-2, with D maybe TRBD1 (6 bases). This CDR3 is 11 amino acids long. V lost 5 bases and J lost 8, with 9 bases in between. The germline gives CDR1 ENHRY, CDR2 SYGVKD. The CDR3 region has the DNA TGTGCCATCAGTAAGGGGGAGGGCTACACCTTC. Translation gives CAISKGEGYTF.

This clonotype was seen at least ten times. CDR3 sequence: CASSLWGQGARETQYF. The DNA for the CDR3 is TGTGCCAGCAGCTTGTGGGGACAGGGGGCTCGGGAGACCCAGTACTTC. The chain is built from TRBV5-4 and TRBJ2-5; 12 bases align to TRBD1. This CDR3 region has 16 residues. J lost 5 bases, V lost 1 base, and 6 bases had no gene match. Germline V gives CDR1 SGHNT, CDR2 YYREEE (reference sequence).

About this clonotype: Its ends do not fully match the called genes, so a read error is possible. This chain connects TRBV2 to TRBJ2-7; D is tentatively TRBD1 or TRBD2 (5 bases each). The CDR3 consists of 15 residues. Germline V CDR1 and CDR2: SNHLY, FYNNEI. CDR3 in DNA: TGTGCCAGCAGCCGGCAGGGTGGTGGCACCGGGGAGCTGTATTTT. Protein: CASSRQGGGTGELYF.

A note on this clonotype: Since the CDR3 does not end with the conserved phenylalanine or tryptophan, this likely comes from a read error. The limits of the CDR3 on the DNA are not certain, so only TCRdb's listed CDR3 is given. The rearrangement uses TRBV7-2 and TRBJ2-7. Germline CDR1 is SGHTA and CDR2 is FQGNSA. The CDR3 totals 12 residues, both ends included. CDR3 loop: CASRPDGYEQYI.